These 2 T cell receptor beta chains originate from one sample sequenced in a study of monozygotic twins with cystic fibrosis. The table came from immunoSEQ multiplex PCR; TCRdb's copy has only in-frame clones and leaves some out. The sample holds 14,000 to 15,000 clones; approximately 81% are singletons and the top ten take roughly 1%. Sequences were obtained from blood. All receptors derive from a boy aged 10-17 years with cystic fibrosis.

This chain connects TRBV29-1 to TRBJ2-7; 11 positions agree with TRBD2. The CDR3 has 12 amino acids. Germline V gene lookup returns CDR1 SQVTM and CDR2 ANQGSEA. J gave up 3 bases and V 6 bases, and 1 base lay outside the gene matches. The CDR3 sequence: CSVGTSGYEQYF. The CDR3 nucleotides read TGCAGCGTAGGGACTAGCGGCTACGAGCAGTACTTC.

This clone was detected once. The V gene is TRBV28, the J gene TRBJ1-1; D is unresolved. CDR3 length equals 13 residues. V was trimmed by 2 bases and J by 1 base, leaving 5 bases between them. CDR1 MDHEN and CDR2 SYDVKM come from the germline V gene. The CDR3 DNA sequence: TGTGCCAGCAGTTTACAGCCGAACACTGAAGCTTTCTTT. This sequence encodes CASSLQPNTEAFF.